This T cell receptor beta chain appears in the sequencing data of a study of blood T cell repertoires in COVID-19. Study in general: Some COVID-19 samples were acute and others convalescent; all came from the United States, Italy and Spain. From T cells, B-cell-depleted T cells, or PBMCs came the material, which was cDNA or gDNA.

Authors' analysis steps: Amplification of reference gene primers provided the estimated nucleated cell counts. TCRdb's table, derived via immunoSEQ multiplex PCR, lists solely in-frame clones and lacks some. V, J and clone size are taken as reported in that table, and D and trimming were inferred from the DNA itself. The repertoire holds approximately 300,000 clones, with around 88% as singletons. The germline V gene encodes CDR1 SGHDN and CDR2 FVKESK. V was shortened by 0 bases and J by 4 bases, with 9 bases between the two germline ends. The CDR3 consists of 14 residues. The TCR originated in a woman in her forties or fifties with acute or convalescent COVID-19. Sequencing was performed on peripheral blood. This chain joins TRBV14 and TRBJ1-2; the D gene is possibly TRBD1 (6 bases). CDR3 DNA sequence: TGTGCCAGCAGCCAAGAAACAGGGAGCTATGGCTACACCTTC. Residues: CASSQETGSYGYTF.